The 21 T cell receptor beta chains presented below share a single source sample, sequenced in a study of cytomegalovirus exposure and HLA in healthy donors. Primers included in the PCR were 60 Vbeta and 13 Jbeta primers. Libraries were prepared by immunoSEQ multiplex PCR; TCRdb keeps only in-frame clonotypes and omits some of them. This table has 100,000 to 120,000 clones, less than 80% appearing once. The material sequenced was PBMCs. These receptors came from a woman in her forties in good health and CMV-seropositive.

V and J are TRBV6-5 and TRBJ1-3, with TRBD1 identical over 8 bases. The CDR3 is made up of 15 amino acids. Trimming took 6 bases from V and 4 from J; bases not matched to a gene: 8. Germline CDR1 MNHEY, CDR2 SVGAGI. CDR3 protein: CASSTGWTGGNTIYF. CDR3 sequence (DNA): TGTGCCAGCAGCACAGGATGGACAGGGGGAAACACCATATATTTT.

The chain combines TRBV7-9 with TRBJ2-1; D is possibly TRBD1 (5 bases). Germline CDR1 is SEHNR and CDR2 is FQNEAQ (reference sequence). V dropped 8 bases and J dropped 0 bases, with 11 bases sitting between them. This CDR3 contains 14 residues. CDR3 sequence: CASRQYDSYNEQFF. For the CDR3, the DNA is TGTGCCAGCCGACAGTACGACTCCTACAATGAGCAGTTCTTC.

This chain uses TRBV2 with TRBJ2-3; no reliable D call. The germline V gene encodes CDR1 SNHLY and CDR2 FYNNEI. V was trimmed by 8 bases and J by 4 bases, leaving 7 bases between them. The CDR3 has 11 amino acids. CDR3 bases: TGTGCCAGCGCCGACTCAGATACGCAGTATTTT. Protein product: CASADSDTQYF.

The J gene is TRBJ1-2, the V gene TRBV5-4, with 10 positions matching TRBD1. Per the germline V gene, CDR1 is SGHNT and CDR2 is YYREEE (reference sequence). The V and J ends lost 4 bases and 4 bases, in that order; junction bases with no gene match: 13. CDR3 length: 17 amino acids. This CDR3 reads CASSTGGTGAPLYGYTF. The CDR3 DNA follows: TGTGCCAGCAGCACCGGGGGGACAGGGGCCCCCCTCTATGGCTACACCTTC.

This clone came up a few times. This chain uses TRBV2 with TRBJ2-7; D unresolved. Germline V gives CDR1 SNHLY, CDR2 FYNNEI. V lost 7 bases to trimming and J lost 3 bases, with 13 bases between them. CDR3 length: 13 residues. Here the CDR3 reads CASNTAFIYEQYF. The CDR3 bases are TGTGCCAGCAACACAGCCTTTATCTACGAGCAGTACTTC.

The chain links TRBV4-1 to TRBJ2-7; 8 bases align to TRBD2. CDR1 and CDR2 from the germline V gene are MGHRA and YSYEKL. The trim removed 5 bases at V and 3 bases at J, leaving 3 bases unmatched. The CDR3 runs 13 residues. Here the CDR3 DNA reads TGCGCCAGCAGCACTAGCGGTTTCTACGAGCAGTACTTC. It specifies CASSTSGFYEQYF.

The chain joins TRBV30 to TRBJ1-1, with D possibly matching TRBD1 (6 bases). Germline V CDR1 and CDR2: GTSNPN, SVGIG (reference sequence). Trimming took 6 bases from V and 1 from J, leaving 12 bases between them. The CDR3 covers 13 residues. The CDR3 spells CACWTVTNTEAFF. The CDR3 region has the DNA TGTGCCTGCTGGACAGTAACGAACACTGAAGCTTTCTTT.

This sequence joins TRBV29-1 and TRBJ1-2; D not resolved. The CDR3 spans 13 residues. Germline CDR1 SQVTM, CDR2 ANQGSEA. Deletions cut 7 bases from V and 2 bases from J, with 14 bases between. The CDR3 DNA reads as TGCAGCGCTCCGGTGGAGACGAACTATGGCTACACCTTC. This sequence encodes CSAPVETNYGYTF.

The J gene is TRBJ1-1, the V gene TRBV19; 8 nucleotides agree with TRBD1. The CDR3 runs 15 residues. Germline V gene sequence: CDR1 LNHDA, CDR2 SQIVND (reference sequence). V lost 6 bases and J lost 1; bases outside the gene matches: 7. As DNA, the CDR3 is TGTGCCAGTAGGACTACAGGGGGAGCGAACACTGAAGCTTTCTTT. This sequence encodes CASRTTGGANTEAFF. Full variable domain (outside the CDR3, taken from reference TRBV19 and TRBJ1-1): DGGITQSPKYLFRKEGQNVTLSCEQNLNHDAMYWYRQDPGQGLRLIYYSQIVNDFQKGDIAEGYSVSREKKESFPLTVTSAQKNPTAFYLCASRTTGGANTEAFFGQGTRLTVV.

V is TRBV5-5 and J is TRBJ1-2, with 9 bases identical to TRBD1. Looked up from germline, CDR1 is SGHKS and CDR2 is YYEKEE (reference sequence). Trimming cost V 3 bases and J 8 bases; bases outside gene matches: 8. This CDR3 has 14 amino acids. The CDR3 nucleotides are TGTGCCAGCAGCTGGCCCGGGACAGGGAGAGGCTACACCTTC. This codes for CASSWPGTGRGYTF.

The table lists this clone with a count of one. The chain carries TRBV4-2 and TRBJ2-3, with 9 bases identical to TRBD1. The trim removed 4 bases at V and 2 bases at J, leaving 16 bases unmatched. CDR3 length: 19 residues. CDR1 is LGHNA, CDR2 YNFKEQ, per germline. The CDR3 DNA reads as TGTGCCAGCAGCCCAAGATCAACAAGGGGGACAGGGTACACAGATACGCAGTATTTT. This sequence encodes CASSPRSTRGTGYTDTQYF.

The chain uses TRBV2 and TRBJ1-5, with D possibly matching TRBD1 (6 bases). This CDR3 has 15 residues. Germline loops: CDR1 SNHLY, CDR2 FYNNEI. V dropped 3 bases and J dropped 7 bases, with 16 bases sitting between them. The CDR3 spells CASSEEQGPIQPQHF. DNA of the CDR3: TGTGCCAGCAGTGAGGAACAGGGCCCAATACAGCCCCAGCATTTT.

The V gene is TRBV7-3, the J gene TRBJ2-3, with 7 bases identical to TRBD2. Germline CDR1 SGHTA, CDR2 FQGTGA. This CDR3 has 13 residues. The trim removed 3 bases at V and 4 bases at J, leaving 1 base unmatched. The CDR3 DNA reads TGTGCCAGCAGCTTTCGGGGGGCAGATACGCAGTATTTT. Protein: CASSFRGADTQYF.

The V and J genes are TRBV2 and TRBJ2-7, with TRBD2 identical over 8 bases. CDR1 is SNHLY and CDR2 is FYNNEI in the germline V gene. The CDR3 has 14 residues. V shed 6 bases and J 2 bases; nucleotides not matched to a gene: 6. CDR3 in DNA: TGTGCCAGCAGCAGGGGACTAGGTGCCTACGAGCAGTACTTC. This encodes CASSRGLGAYEQYF. The complete variable domain, with remaining parts taken from reference TRBV2 and TRBJ2-7, reads EPEVTQTPSHQVTQMGQEVILRCVPISNHLYFYWYRQILGQKVEFLVSFYNNEISEKSEIFDDQFSVERPDGSNFTLKIRSTKLEDSAMYFCASSRGLGAYEQYFGPGTRLTVT.

This chain uses TRBV6-5 with TRBJ2-2, with D possibly matching TRBD1 (6 bases). V lost 8 bases and J 6 bases, leaving 13 bases between the germline ends. The germline gives CDR1 MNHEY, CDR2 SVGAGI. CDR3 length: 13 amino acids. In nucleotides, the CDR3 is TGTGCCAGCCAGGGGTCTTTGGCCGGGGAGCTGTTTTTT. It yields the protein CASQGSLAGELFF.

This clone showed up just a few times. This chain links TRBV10-3 with TRBJ1-1, with D possibly being TRBD1 (6 bases). V shed 4 bases and J shed 3 bases, with 12 bases lying between them. The V gene's germline CDR1 is ENHRY and CDR2 SYGVKD. The CDR3 spans 14 residues. CDR3 sequence: CAISVGAVDTEAFF. The CDR3 DNA reads as TGTGCCATCAGTGTGGGGGCAGTTGACACTGAAGCTTTCTTT.

V is TRBV6-5 and J is TRBJ1-1; no reliable D call. V shed 6 bases and J shed 5 bases, with 13 bases lying between them. The CDR3 has 13 residues. The germline V gene has CDR1 MNHEY and CDR2 SVGAGI. The CDR3 bases are TGTGCCAGCAGAAAGGGTCGGGAGACTGAAGCTTTCTTT. Translation gives CASRKGRETEAFF.

This clone was detected a few times. The chain carries TRBV7-9 and TRBJ1-2, with 8 positions matching TRBD1. The trim removed 2 bases at V and 8 bases at J, leaving 13 bases unmatched. Germline V gene data show CDR1 as SEHNR and CDR2 as FQNEAQ (reference sequence). CDR3 length: 16 residues. DNA for the CDR3: TGTGCCAGCAGCTTACCACTATCGGACAGGGCGGGCGGCTACACCTTC. Encoded protein: CASSLPLSDRAGGYTF.

The chain links TRBV7-9 to TRBJ1-1; tentative D call: TRBD1 (6 bases). V shed 7 bases and J shed 7 bases, with 16 bases lying between them. Germline V gene lookup returns CDR1 SEHNR and CDR2 FQNEAQ (reference sequence). The CDR3 loop spans 13 amino acids. The CDR3 loop is CASTPGGAGEAFF. The CDR3, as DNA: TGTGCCAGCACCCCGGGGGGCGCAGGTGAAGCTTTCTTT.

The chain recombines TRBV23-1 with TRBJ2-7; TRBD1 agrees at 8 bases. TRBV23-1 is filed as an ORF, its function uncertain. V lost 0 bases to trimming and J lost 1 base; unmatched junction nucleotides: 5. The CDR3 length is 16 residues. This chain's CDR3 is CASSQSVQGASYEQYF. In nucleotides, the CDR3 is TGCGCCAGCAGTCAATCGGTCCAGGGGGCTTCCTACGAGCAGTACTTC.

The V gene is TRBV5-1, the J gene TRBJ2-2; D unclear. The CDR3 extends over 15 amino acids. V was cut by 4 bases and J by 0 bases, with 10 bases left in between. Germline values: CDR1 SGHRS, CDR2 YFSETQ. CDR3 region: CASSPSLANTGELFF. DNA of the CDR3: TGCGCCAGCAGCCCGAGCCTCGCGAACACCGGGGAGCTGTTTTTT.